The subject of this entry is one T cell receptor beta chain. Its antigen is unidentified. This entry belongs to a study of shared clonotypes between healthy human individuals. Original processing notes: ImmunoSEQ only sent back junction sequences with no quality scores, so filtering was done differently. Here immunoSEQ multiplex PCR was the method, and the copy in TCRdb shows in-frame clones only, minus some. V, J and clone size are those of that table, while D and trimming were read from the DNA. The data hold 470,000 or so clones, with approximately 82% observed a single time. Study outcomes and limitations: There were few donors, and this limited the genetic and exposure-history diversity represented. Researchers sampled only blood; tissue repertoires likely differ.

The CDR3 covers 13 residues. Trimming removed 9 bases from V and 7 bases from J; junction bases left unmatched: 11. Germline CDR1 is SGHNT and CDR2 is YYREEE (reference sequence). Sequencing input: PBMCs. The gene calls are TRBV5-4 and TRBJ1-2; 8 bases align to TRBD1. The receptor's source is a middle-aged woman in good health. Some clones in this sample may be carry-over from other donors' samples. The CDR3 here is CAILGQGLPGYTF. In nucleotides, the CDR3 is TGTGCCATCCTAGGACAGGGCCTACCTGGCTACACCTTC.